This TCR beta chain was profiled in a study of T cell responses to AZD1222 COVID-19 vaccine. For the study at large: The analysis combined second doses at about 4 or about 12 weeks. Study results and limitations: Vaccine-associated CD4 TCRs spanned spike, dominant at 160-218 and 743-854.

Germline V lookup: CDR1 SGDLS, CDR2 YYNGEE. This CDR3 spans 17 amino acids. J lost 7 bases, V lost 1 base, and 11 bases had no gene match. Of note for this clone: Its specificity is unknown.

Assay used: immunoSEQ multiplex PCR; TCRdb lists only in-frame clones, some missing. The repertoire consists of roughly 150,000 clones, with roughly 82% occurring once and the leading ten covering approximately 4%. The specimen comprised peripheral blood, sampled on day 0 of AZD1222 vaccination. This TCR was recovered from an adult in good health. The V gene is TRBV9, the J gene TRBJ2-1, with 10 bases lining up with TRBD1. CDR3 region: CASSVSPLDRGNNEQFF. The CDR3 DNA reads as TGTGCCAGCAGCGTAAGTCCGCTGGACAGGGGGAATAATGAGCAGTTCTTC.